A single sample is the source of the 19 T cell receptor beta chains below, sequenced in a study of identifying expanded T cells in peripheral blood. Assay: immunoSEQ multiplex PCR; the TCRdb copy retains only in-frame clones and omits some. The sample carries about 82,000 clones, approximately 90% recorded once. Source material: blood. These receptors originate from a person aged 18-70 years in good health.

CDR3 sequence (DNA): TGCGCCAGCAGCTTGACAGATTATAATTCACCCCTCCACTTT. The encoded protein is CASSLTDYNSPLHF. This rearrangement joins TRBV5-1 to TRBJ1-6; unclear D gene. Trimming stripped 1 base from V and 4 bases from J, with 6 bases between. The CDR3 length is 14 residues. The V gene's germline CDR1 is SGHRS and CDR2 YFSETQ. Together with reference TRBV5-1 and TRBJ1-6, the CDR3 gives the full variable domain: KAGVTQTPRYLIKTRGQQVTLSCSPISGHRSVSWYQQTPGQGLQFLFEYFSETQRNKGNFPGRFSGRQFSNSRSEMNVSTLELGDSALYLCASSLTDYNSPLHFGNGTRLTVT.

The chain links TRBV6-6 to TRBJ2-7; weak D call: TRBD1 (5 bases). CDR1 is MNHNY, CDR2 SVGAGI, per germline (reference sequence). The CDR3 runs to 13 residues. V lost 6 bases to trimming and J lost 5 bases, with 14 bases between them. The CDR3 DNA sequence: TGTGCCAGCAGCTCCGGACATCTTAACGAGCAGTACTTC. Encoded protein: CASSSGHLNEQYF.

V usage is TRBV15 and J usage is TRBJ2-7, with 10 bases identical to TRBD2. V trimming: 3 bases; J trimming: 4 bases; junction bases outside the gene matches: 9. CDR3 size: 16 residues. Germline V gene lookup returns CDR1 LNHNV and CDR2 YYDKDF (reference sequence). The CDR3 nucleotides read TGTGCCACCAGCAGGGGCCCTAGCGGGGGCACGTACGAGCAGTACTTC. Protein: CATSRGPSGGTYEQYF.

Remarks on this clone: Its ends do not fully match the called genes, so a read error is possible. The chain combines TRBV5-4 with TRBJ2-3; 9 bases are shared with TRBD2. This CDR3 has 17 residues. Germline assignment: CDR1 SGHNT and CDR2 YYREEE (reference sequence). The CDR3 sequence: CASSSGLSSGSKDTQYF. CDR3 bases: TGTGCCAGCAGCTCTGGACTTAGTAGCGGGAGCAAAGATACGCAGTATTTT. Using reference TRBV5-4 and TRBJ2-3 for the parts outside the CDR3, the full variable domain is ETGVTQSPTHLIKTRGQQVTLRCSSQSGHNTVSWYQQALGQGPQFIFQYYREEENGRGNFPPRFSGLQFPNYSSELNVNALELDDSALYLCASSSGLSSGSKDTQYFGPGTRLTVL.

The rearrangement joins TRBV13 to TRBJ2-2; 8 positions agree with TRBD2. With 2 bases clipped from V and 4 bases from J, the junction kept 3 bases outside the gene matches. Germline V lookup: CDR1 PRHDT, CDR2 FYEKMQ (reference sequence). The CDR3 is 15 amino acids. The CDR3 nucleotides read TGTGCCAGCAGCTTACCGGGAGGGGGCACCGGGGAGCTGTTTTTT. It codes for CASSLPGGGTGELFF.

J is TRBJ1-3 and V is TRBV4-2, with D tentatively TRBD1 (6 bases). This CDR3 comprises 18 residues. V was pared by 2 bases and J by 4 bases, with 21 bases between. The germline gives CDR1 LGHNA, CDR2 YNFKEQ. This CDR3 reads CASSQPPRGGLSGNTIYF. The CDR3, as DNA: TGTGCCAGCAGCCAACCCCCGCGCGGGGGGCTTTCAGGAAACACCATATATTTT.

V gene TRBV30 combines with J gene TRBJ2-7; 12 bases are shared with TRBD2. The CDR3 length is 13 residues. Trimming cost V 2 bases and J 9 bases; bases outside gene matches: 5. Per the germline V gene, CDR1 is GTSNPN and CDR2 is SVGIG (reference sequence). The chain's CDR3 is CAWSLAGGPRQYF. The CDR3 nucleotides are TGTGCCTGGAGTCTAGCGGGAGGGCCCCGGCAGTACTTC.

The V call is TRBV7-3, the J call TRBJ2-2; D remains unclear. The CDR3 extends over 14 amino acids. Germline assignment: CDR1 SGHTA and CDR2 FQGTGA. V was shortened by 4 bases and J by 3 bases, with 9 bases between the two germline ends. CDR3 DNA sequence: TGTGCCAGCAGCTCCTACGGATACACCGGGGAGCTGTTTTTT. This codes for CASSSYGYTGELFF.

J is TRBJ2-3 and V is TRBV14; no clear D gene. The germline gives CDR1 SGHDN, CDR2 FVKESK. CDR3 length: 13 residues. Trimming cost V 1 base and J 8 bases, with 10 bases left between them. CDR3 DNA: TGTGCCAGCAGCCAAGTGATTAAGGCTACGCAGTATTTT. Protein sequence: CASSQVIKATQYF.

The gene calls are TRBV7-9 and TRBJ1-5; no firm D call. Trimming pared 0 bases from V and 0 bases from J, leaving 3 bases between. The CDR3 contains 14 residues. Per germline, CDR1 SEHNR and CDR2 FQNEAQ (reference sequence). The CDR3 DNA reads TGTGCCAGCAGCTTAGCATCTAGCAATCAGCCCCAGCATTTT. Protein product: CASSLASSNQPQHF.

V and J are TRBV7-9 and TRBJ2-7; D is unclear. The germline V gene encodes CDR1 SEHNR and CDR2 FQNEAQ (reference sequence). CDR3 length: 11 residues. The V and J ends lost 5 bases and 4 bases respectively, with 6 bases between them. The CDR3 nucleotides read TGTGCCAGCAGCCCCAGATACGAGCAGTACTTC. It encodes CASSPRYEQYF.

The chain combines TRBV6-1 with TRBJ2-7, with 7 bases fitting TRBD2. The J segment lost 6 bases and the V segment lost 7 bases, leaving 12 bases of the junction unmatched. The CDR3 covers 14 residues. Germline loops: CDR1 MNHNS, CDR2 SASEGT. CDR3 protein: CASTLGAGTIEQYF. As DNA, the CDR3 is TGTGCCAGCACCCTGGGCGCGGGGACTATCGAGCAGTACTTC.

A remark on this clone: The sample has other DNA sequences that encode this CDR3 too. J is TRBJ1-2 and V is TRBV19; no clear D gene. Trimming removed 3 bases from V and 1 base from J, with 9 bases in between. Per the germline V gene, CDR1 is LNHDA and CDR2 is SQIVND (reference sequence). This CDR3 has 14 amino acids. The CDR3, as DNA: TGTGCCAGTAGTATCCCAGGAATTAACTATGGCTACACCTTC. Translation gives CASSIPGINYGYTF.

This clone appeared a single time. The chain is built from TRBV5-1 and TRBJ2-1; D may be TRBD2 (5 bases). Germline CDR1 and CDR2: SGHRS and YFSETQ. V was cut by 3 bases and J by 7 bases, with 11 bases left in between. The CDR3 totals 13 residues. The CDR3 coding sequence is TGCGCCAGCAGCTGGACTGGGAGTAATGAGCAGTTCTTC. Translation gives CASSWTGSNEQFF. Combining the CDR3 with reference TRBV5-1 and TRBJ2-1 gives the whole variable domain KAGVTQTPRYLIKTRGQQVTLSCSPISGHRSVSWYQQTPGQGLQFLFEYFSETQRNKGNFPGRFSGRQFSNSRSEMNVSTLELGDSALYLCASSWTGSNEQFFGPGTRLTVL.

This chain connects TRBV29-1 to TRBJ2-5; 8 nucleotides align to TRBD1. This CDR3 contains 15 residues. J was trimmed by 4 bases and V by 3 bases; bases with no gene match: 10. The germline gives CDR1 SQVTM, CDR2 ANQGSEA. CDR3 in amino acids: CSVDPGQGVGETQYF. CDR3 bases: TGCAGCGTTGACCCCGGACAGGGAGTAGGAGAGACCCAGTACTTC.

The chain carries TRBV5-1 and TRBJ2-1; 7 bases map to TRBD1. V trimming: 5 bases; J trimming: 6 bases; junction bases outside the gene matches: 11. The germline CDR1 and CDR2 sequences are SGHRS and YFSETQ. The CDR3 runs 15 residues. DNA for the CDR3: TGCGCCAGCAGGATGACAGGGTTTGAAGGCAATGAGCAGTTCTTC. It yields the protein CASRMTGFEGNEQFF.

This rearrangement joins TRBV5-6 to TRBJ2-7; 7 bases agree with TRBD2. The V gene end was trimmed by 1 base and the J gene end by 3 bases; junction bases not matched to a gene: 4. In germline, CDR1 is SGHDT, CDR2 YYEEEE. This CDR3 spans 14 amino acids. In nucleotides, the CDR3 is TGTGCCAGCAGCTTGTCTGGGACTAACTACGAGCAGTACTTC. It codes for CASSLSGTNYEQYF.

The chain combines TRBV18 with TRBJ2-3; tentatively, D is TRBD2 (6 bases). Between the trimmed V and J ends, which lost 0 bases and 0 bases, there was a span of 10 bases. The germline gives CDR1 KGHSH, CDR2 LQKENI. The CDR3 totals 16 residues. The CDR3 spells CASSPPRDFSTDTQYF. CDR3 in DNA: TGTGCCAGCTCACCACCGCGGGATTTTAGCACAGATACGCAGTATTTT.

The chain has TRBV19 and TRBJ2-7; TRBD1 aligns across 8 bases. This CDR3 is built from 15 residues. J gave up 4 bases and V 3 bases, and 8 bases lay outside the gene matches. Germline values: CDR1 LNHDA, CDR2 SQIVND (reference sequence). The CDR3 DNA sequence: TGTGCCAGTAGTATTCGGACAGGGATGGGATACGAGCAGTACTTC. It specifies CASSIRTGMGYEQYF.